This T cell receptor beta chain was captured in a study of T-cell reconstitution after alpha-beta-depleted transplantation in children. For TCRbeta, the library was prepared with unique molecular identifiers. TCRdb recomputed calls from the PCR reads with MiXCR, one row per CDR3 protein. The sample consists of approximately 420,000 distinct CDR3 sequences, approximately 10% of them appearing once. This clonotype was seen a few times. The CDR3 sequence is 14 residues long. Trimming left V 2 bases short and J 5 bases short, with 10 bases between. The sequencing used PBMCs from the stem cell graft donor, collected from the stem cell graft. This chain links TRBV12-3 or TRBV12-4 with TRBJ2-1, with D perhaps matching TRBD2 (7 bases). The clonotype was recovered from a human donor who donated a stem cell graft to a child with acute myeloid leukemia. The CDR3 DNA sequence: TGTGCCAGCAGTTTAAGGGGGGGTCACAATGAGCAGTTCTTC. This gives the protein CASSLRGGHNEQFF.